This record looks at one T cell receptor (beta chain) sequence and its context. This record comes from a study of cytotoxic CD8 clonotypes in ibrutinib-treated CLL. Study at large: Partial responses totalled approximately 25 and complete responses 2; after median 68 months, around 14 remained remitted and approximately twelve progressed.

TCRdb's copy holds only in-frame clones and misses some; the assay was immunoSEQ multiplex PCR. Of about 140,000 clones listed, approximately 90% are singletons. The CDR3 length is 16 residues. This TCR was recovered from a human donor with chronic lymphocytic leukemia. The chain couples TRBV12-2 to TRBJ2-3; the table gives TRBD1 as D, unverified against the DNA. TRBV12-2 is classified as a pseudogene. Specimen: PBMCs, collected after 12 months of ibrutinib treatment. DNA for the CDR3: TGTGCAAGTCGCTCGCCCCCTCAGGTGAGCACAGATACGCAGTATTTT. Translated, it gives CASRSPPQVSTDTQYF.